This is a list of T cell receptor beta chains from one sample in a study of Graves' ophthalmopathy and Graves' hyperthyroidism. MiXCR, run by TCRdb on the multiplex PCR reads, gives a single entry per CDR3 protein. The sample consists of 40,000 or so distinct CDR3 sequences, 52% of them appearing once. Source material: peripheral blood. All receptors derive from an adult man with Graves' ophthalmopathy. The CDR3 runs from the conserved cysteine through the conserved F or W. D genes are given only for firm matches. Clone sizes are given selectively: once, few, many, or a class where the clone is expanded.

CDR3: CASSLASYSEAFF
DNA: TGTGCCAGCAGCTTGGCGAGTTACAGTGAAGCTTTCTTT
J: TRBJ1-1
size: .
D: .
V: TRBV5-4

CDR3: CASTIGTSGRADTQYF
DNA: TGTGCCAGCACCATTGGGACTAGCGGTCGGGCAGATACGCAGTATTTT
J: TRBJ2-3
size: .
D: TRBD2
V: TRBV7-2

CDR3: CSSPTAQETQYF
DNA: TGCAGTTCACCGACAGCCCAAGAGACCCAGTACTTC
J: TRBJ2-5
size: many
D: .
V: TRBV20-1

CDR3: CATAGPDRGQYQPQHF
DNA: TGTGCCACCGCGGGACCGGACCGGGGGCAATATCAGCCCCAGCATTTT
J: TRBJ1-5
size: once
D: .
V: TRBV19

CDR3: CASSTGTSDYEQYF
DNA: TGTGCCAGCAGCACCGGGACTAGCGATTACGAGCAGTACTTC
J: TRBJ2-7
size: .
D: TRBD2
V: TRBV4-2

CDR3: CSAKFGTRGNFDSPLHF
DNA: TGCAGTGCTAAGTTCGGGACTAGAGGGAATTTTGATTCACCCCTCCACTTT
J: TRBJ1-6
size: .
D: .
V: TRBV20-1

CDR3: CSAFAWTIAKNIQYF
DNA: TGCAGTGCCTTCGCATGGACAATAGCCAAAAACATTCAGTACTTC
J: TRBJ2-4
size: .
D: .
V: TRBV20-1

CDR3: CSARAGSFYGYTF
DNA: TGCAGTGCTAGAGCCGGCTCCTTCTATGGCTACACCTTC
J: TRBJ1-2
size: medium-sized
D: .
V: TRBV20-1

CDR3: CASSFDWSSYEQYF
DNA: TGTGCCAGCAGCTTCGACTGGAGCTCCTACGAGCAGTACTTC
J: TRBJ2-7
size: .
D: .
V: TRBV5-6

CDR3: CASSLWGTEAFF
DNA: TGTGCCAGCAGTTTATGGGGAACGGAAGCTTTCTTT
J: TRBJ1-1
size: many
D: .
V: TRBV12-3/TRBV12-4

CDR3: CASSQDPFMAPKEQFF
DNA: TGCGCCAGCAGCCAAGATCCATTTATGGCGCCTAAAGAGCAGTTCTTC
J: TRBJ2-1
size: many
D: .
V: TRBV4-3

CDR3: CASSPRTSGHEQFF
DNA: TGTGCCAGCAGTCCCCGAACTAGCGGGCATGAGCAGTTCTTC
J: TRBJ2-1
size: .
D: TRBD2
V: TRBV6-1

CDR3: CASSGAHSSQPRHF
DNA: TGTGCCAGTTCAGGGGCCCATAGCAGTCAGCCCCGGCATTTT
J: TRBJ1-5
size: .
D: .
V: TRBV6-6

CDR3: CASNILAGGAVEQYF
DNA: TGTGCCAGCAACATACTAGCGGGAGGAGCTGTCGAGCAGTACTTC
J: TRBJ2-7
size: .
D: TRBD2
V: TRBV2

CDR3: CASSNLDTDTQYF
DNA: TGCGCCAGCAGTAACCTTGACACAGATACGCAGTATTTT
J: TRBJ2-3
size: many
D: .
V: TRBV5-1

CDR3: CASSTQLAGSQYF
DNA: TGTGCCAGCAGTACACAACTAGCGGGCTCGCAGTATTTT
J: TRBJ2-3
size: .
D: TRBD2
V: TRBV12-3/TRBV12-4

CDR3: CASSQRTAGYGYTF
DNA: TGCGCCAGCAGCCAACGGACAGCCGGCTATGGCTACACCTTC
J: TRBJ1-2
size: .
D: .
V: TRBV5-1

CDR3: CSVGQGSTDTQYF
DNA: TGCAGTGTCGGACAGGGCAGCACAGATACGCAGTATTTT
J: TRBJ2-3
size: many
D: TRBD1
V: TRBV20-1

CDR3: CASSIVGQGVPEAFF
DNA: TGTGCCAGTAGTATAGTCGGCCAGGGGGTTCCTGAAGCTTTCTTT
J: TRBJ1-1
size: few
D: TRBD1
V: TRBV19

CDR3: CSARDPEMGEQYF
DNA: TGCAGTGCTAGGGACCCGGAGATGGGAGAGCAGTACTTC
J: TRBJ2-7
size: .
D: .
V: TRBV20-1

CDR3: CASSTDRGETQYF
DNA: TGTGCCAGTAGTACGGACAGGGGGGAGACCCAGTACTTC
J: TRBJ2-5
size: medium-sized
D: TRBD1
V: TRBV19

CDR3: CACSLGASTETQYF
DNA: TGTGCCTGCAGTTTAGGGGCTTCAACAGAGACCCAGTACTTC
J: TRBJ2-5
size: once
D: .
V: TRBV12-3/TRBV12-4

CDR3: CASKNLQGPYEQYF
DNA: TGCGCCAGCAAGAATTTACAGGGGCCCTACGAGCAGTACTTC
J: TRBJ2-7
size: many
D: TRBD1
V: TRBV5-1

CDR3: CSVEEQDEQYF
DNA: TGCAGCGTTGAAGAACAAGACGAGCAGTACTTC
J: TRBJ2-7
size: medium-sized
D: .
V: TRBV29-1

CDR3: CASSPQSTTGELFF
DNA: TGTGCCAGCAGCCCCCAATCGACAACCGGGGAGCTGTTTTTT
J: TRBJ2-2
size: many
D: .
V: TRBV11-3

CDR3: CASTTGTPTQPQHF
DNA: TGTGCCAGTACGACCGGGACTCCTACACAGCCCCAGCATTTT
J: TRBJ1-5
size: once
D: .
V: TRBV19

CDR3: CASSVGSGNTIYF
DNA: TGTGCCAGCAGCGTAGGCTCTGGAAACACCATATATTTT
J: TRBJ1-3
size: many
D: .
V: TRBV9

CDR3: CASSPPGPYGYTF
DNA: TGTGCCAGCAGCCCTCCGGGGCCTTATGGCTACACCTTC
J: TRBJ1-2
size: .
D: .
V: TRBV7-9

CDR3: CANRDRLGQPQHF
DNA: TGTGCCAATAGAGACAGGCTAGGGCAGCCCCAGCATTTT
J: TRBJ1-5
size: .
D: .
V: TRBV19

CDR3: CASNRQGELFF
DNA: TGCGCCAGCAACAGACAGGGGGAGCTGTTTTTT
J: TRBJ2-2
size: .
D: .
V: TRBV10-1